This TCR beta chain stems from a study of cytomegalovirus exposure and HLA in healthy donors. In the case of this clone: Its specificity is unknown.

CDR1 and CDR2 (germline): MNHEY, SVGAGI. The ends were cut back, 0 bases at V and 6 bases at J, with 14 bases in the middle. The CDR3 runs to 16 residues. The study sampled nominally healthy donors, though unrecorded immune exposures were likely. Findings of the study overall: TCR beta sequences reportedly predicted the HLA-A and HLA-B alleles of most subjects accurately. In a later analysis, DRB1 alleles had the most associated TCRs; HLA-C alleles the fewest.

Researchers ran the PCR with 60 Vbeta and 13 Jbeta primers. Clones were read by immunoSEQ multiplex PCR, and TCRdb kept only the in-frame ones, dropping some. The table records approximately 92,000 clones, around 70% of them present only once. This chain connects TRBV6-5 to TRBJ2-2, with a tentative D call TRBD2 (5 bases). The sequence was obtained from a man in his 60s in good health and CMV-seronegative. The sequenced sample was PBMCs. The CDR3 loop is CASSYSGLPGAGELFF. CDR3 nucleotide sequence: TGTGCCAGCAGTTACTCAGGACTCCCTGGGGCCGGGGAGCTGTTTTTT.